What follows describes a single TCR beta chain. Its antigen remains unknown. cDNA serving as the sequencing template came from extracted, reverse transcribed RNA. Measured with immunoSEQ multiplex PCR; TCRdb has only the in-frame clones, and not every one. The data contain 55,000 to 75,000 clones, about 44% of them singletons. The data derive from a study of CD8+ T cells in alopecia areata. Study-wide context: Tofacitinib ran for 6 to 18 months before 6 months off drug. Study findings and constraints: Greater clonality was observed in lesional scalp samples, especially alopecia totalis/universalis, versus normal scalp.

V lost 8 bases and J lost 2; bases outside the gene matches: 12. Germline-derived CDR1 and CDR2 are SQVTM and ANQGSEA. CDR3 length equals 15 residues. This chain connects TRBV29-1 to TRBJ2-3, with 8 nucleotides matching TRBD1. The clonotype originates from a human donor with alopecia areata. Sequencing used CD8+ T cells sorted from blood, obtained at week 0. CDR3: CSTTGGWAATDTQYF. In nucleotides, the CDR3 is TGCAGCACTACAGGGGGTTGGGCGGCCACAGATACGCAGTATTTT.